These 22 T cell receptor beta chains came from one sample sequenced in a study of metastatic and nonmetastatic thyroid tumors. No treatment of any kind had been given to any patient before thyroid surgery. TCRdb re-analyzed the PCR reads using MiXCR. This table has more than 40,000 clones, 25% to 30% appearing once. The sequencing sample was made of blood. These receptors were taken from a male donor with papillary thyroid cancer or a benign thyroid nodule (not recorded which). Some clones in this sample may be carry-over from other donors' samples.

This rearrangement joins TRBV28 to TRBJ2-1; the match to TRBD2 covers 11 bases. Trimming at V came to 3 bases and at J to 12 bases, leaving 10 bases not matched to a gene. Germline V gene data show CDR1 as MDHEN and CDR2 as SYDVKM. The CDR3 consists of 15 residues. CDR3 sequence reads: CASSFQLAGAPWQFF. CDR3 nucleotides: TGTGCCAGCAGTTTCCAACTAGCGGGGGCGCCCTGGCAGTTCTTC.

Notes on this clone: One end of the junction varies from germline; a read error may be responsible. The chain employs TRBV20-1 and TRBJ2-1; possibly TRBD1 for D (6 bases). The germline CDR1 and CDR2 sequences are DFQATT and SNEGSKA (reference sequence). The CDR3 runs to 14 residues. CDR3: CSASRPSGGNAQFF. Here the CDR3 DNA reads TGCAGTGCTAGTCGTCCCTCTGGGGGCAATGCGCAGTTCTTC.

CDR3 amino acids: CASSPTVNSPLHF. The CDR3 DNA is TGTGCCAGCAGCCCGACAGTTAATTCACCCCTCCACTTT. The chain is built from TRBV28 and TRBJ1-6, with D perhaps TRBD1 (5 bases). The CDR3 has 13 residues. Germline V gene sequence: CDR1 MDHEN, CDR2 SYDVKM. V was cut by 6 bases and J by 6 bases, with 9 bases left in between.

This clone was counted many times. This sequence joins TRBV19 and TRBJ2-1; 8 nucleotides match TRBD2. V was pared by 8 bases and J by 8 bases, with 23 bases of the junction left unmatched. The CDR3 spans 18 residues. CDR1 is LNHDA, CDR2 SQIVND, per germline (reference sequence). The CDR3 spells CASDWHNHEREMSYEQFF. The CDR3 DNA follows: TGTGCCAGTGATTGGCACAATCACGAGCGGGAGATGTCCTATGAGCAGTTCTTC.

This clone was seen more than once but under ten times. The chain is built from TRBV20-1 and TRBJ2-7, with a tentative D call TRBD2 (5 bases). The V and J ends lost 1 base and 7 bases respectively, with 20 bases between them. This CDR3 spans 15 amino acids. Germline CDR1 DFQATT, CDR2 SNEGSKA (reference sequence). This chain's CDR3 is CSARVNGVPATEQYF. CDR3 coding DNA: TGCAGTGCTAGAGTGAACGGGGTCCCTGCTACGGAGCAGTACTTC.

The V call is TRBV20-1, the J call TRBJ2-1; D gene ambiguous. Trimming stripped 3 bases from V and 8 bases from J, with 11 bases between. The length of the CDR3 is 12 residues. The germline gives CDR1 DFQATT, CDR2 SNEGSKA (reference sequence). This CDR3 reads CSASKGIDEQFF. The CDR3 bases are TGCAGTGCTAGTAAGGGAATCGATGAGCAGTTCTTC.

This clone came up many times. J is TRBJ1-6 and V is TRBV2; D remains ambiguous. The CDR3 is made up of 12 amino acids. V lost 6 bases and J lost 5, with 5 bases in between. From germline, CDR1 is SNHLY and CDR2 FYNNEI. The CDR3: CASRDHNSPLHF. CDR3 bases: TGTGCCAGCAGAGACCATAATTCACCCCTCCACTTT. Based on the CDR3 plus reference TRBV2 and TRBJ1-6, the full variable domain is EPEVTQTPSHQVTQMGQEVILRCVPISNHLYFYWYRQILGQKVEFLVSFYNNEISEKSEIFDDQFSVERPDGSNFTLKIRSTKLEDSAMYFCASRDHNSPLHFGNGTRLTVT.

V and J are TRBV11-1 and TRBJ2-6; D remains unclear. Trimming shortened V by 11 bases and J by 0 bases, and 17 bases separated the two germline ends. From germline, CDR1 is SGHAT and CDR2 FQDESV (reference sequence). This CDR3 region has 16 residues. CDR3 bases: TGTGCCCCGTCCCCCTGTAGCCTCTCTGGGGCCAACGTCCTGACTTTC. Protein sequence: CAPSPCSLSGANVLTF.

As for this clone: This could be a read error, since a much larger clone is one nucleotide away. The gene calls are TRBV5-4 and TRBJ2-3; D might be TRBD1 or TRBD2, each matching 6 bases. Trimming removed 3 bases from V and 7 bases from J, with 15 bases in between. Germline values: CDR1 SGHNT, CDR2 YYREEE (reference sequence). The CDR3 has 14 residues. The chain's CDR3 is CASSSPWGAYTQYF. Written as DNA, the CDR3 is TGTGCCAGCAGCTCACCGTGGGGGGCATATACGCAGTATTTT.

This clone was counted ten times or more. The chain carries TRBV24-1 and TRBJ2-2; TRBD2 agrees at 9 bases. CDR3 length: 16 residues. With V trimmed by 5 bases and J by 3 bases, 6 bases remained unmatched. Germline CDR1 and CDR2: KGHDR and SFDVKD. DNA for the CDR3: TGTGCCACCAGTGGCCAGACTAGCGGAGACACCGGGGAGCTGTTTTTT. Protein sequence: CATSGQTSGDTGELFF.

This clone was seen repeatedly, ten times or more. The chain is built from TRBV11-2 and TRBJ2-5; tentative D call: TRBD2 (5 bases). In germline, CDR1 is SGHAT, CDR2 FQNNGV. The CDR3 is 14 amino acids. Trimming shortened V by 2 bases and J by 3 bases, and 10 bases separated the two germline ends. The CDR3 sequence is CASSLRPAEETQYF. CDR3 in DNA: TGTGCCAGCAGCTTACGTCCAGCGGAAGAGACCCAGTACTTC.

This clone appeared a few times. CDR3 in amino acids: CASSTPIEQYF. CDR3 DNA sequence: TGTGCCAGCAGCACCCCCATCGAGCAGTACTTC. The chain uses TRBV9 and TRBJ2-7; D is uncertain. The germline gives CDR1 SGDLS, CDR2 YYNGEE. This CDR3 contains 11 residues. With 4 bases removed from V and 6 bases from J, the gap between germline ends came to 8 bases.

This chain joins TRBV2 and TRBJ2-5; no clear D gene. Deletions cut 3 bases from V and 2 bases from J, with 7 bases between. CDR3 size: 13 residues. Germline values: CDR1 SNHLY, CDR2 FYNNEI. The CDR3 DNA is TGTGCCAGCAGTGAGGCCAGACAAGAGACCCAGTACTTC. Translating it yields CASSEARQETQYF.

CDR3 residues: CSAFRASAISYNEQFF. The CDR3, as DNA: TGCAGTGCATTCCGTGCTAGCGCCATCTCCTACAATGAGCAGTTCTTC. V is TRBV20-1 and J is TRBJ2-1; a weak D match, TRBD2 (6 bases). Trimming took off 6 bases at V and 0 bases at J, with 18 bases between the two ends. The germline gives CDR1 DFQATT, CDR2 SNEGSKA (reference sequence). CDR3 size: 16 residues.

This clone was seen ten or more times. The chain combines TRBV7-8 with TRBJ1-4, with unresolved D. The V end was cut by 6 bases, the J end by 8 bases, with 10 bases between. In germline, CDR1 is SGHVS, CDR2 FQNEAQ. CDR3 length: 12 amino acids. In nucleotides, the CDR3 is TGTGCCAGCAGGCAACTTGGAGAAAAACTGTTTTTT. It yields the protein CASRQLGEKLFF. Supplemented by reference TRBV7-8 and TRBJ1-4, the full variable domain reads GAGVSQSPRYKVAKRGQDVALRCDPISGHVSLFWYQQALGQGPEFLTYFQNEAQLDKSGLPSDRFFAERPEGSVSTLKIQRTQQEDSAVYLCASRQLGEKLFFGSGTQLSVL.

The chain employs TRBV9 and TRBJ2-3, with D possibly TRBD2 on 6 matching bases. Germline V gene lookup returns CDR1 SGDLS and CDR2 YYNGEE. This CDR3 contains 13 residues. Trimming took off 0 bases at V and 6 bases at J, with 8 bases between the two ends. The CDR3 is CASSVEGRDTQYF. DNA of the CDR3: TGTGCCAGCAGCGTAGAAGGGAGGGATACGCAGTATTTT. The whole variable domain, remainder taken from reference TRBV9 and TRBJ2-3, is DSGVTQTPKHLITATGQRVTLRCSPRSGDLSVYWYQQSLDQGLQFLIQYYNGEERAKGNILERFSAQQFPDLHSELNLSSLELGDSALYFCASSVEGRDTQYFGPGTRLTVL.

This clone was seen a single time. The chain couples TRBV7-9 to TRBJ1-2; 8 bases line up with TRBD1. The CDR3 sequence is 15 residues long. V trimming: 5 bases; J trimming: 7 bases; junction bases outside the gene matches: 12. Germline V gene sequence: CDR1 SEHNR, CDR2 FQNEAQ (reference sequence). For the CDR3, the DNA is TGTGCCAGCAGCCCCCCCGGACAGGGAGTCTCTGGCTACACCTTC. Protein: CASSPPGQGVSGYTF.

This clone was counted ten times or more. The chain employs TRBV5-5 and TRBJ2-5; weak D call: TRBD1 (5 bases). This CDR3 spans 15 amino acids. V lost 0 bases and J 1 base, leaving 10 bases between the germline ends. Germline CDR1 and CDR2: SGHKS and YYEKEE (reference sequence). CDR3 in amino acids: CASSLGGRPQETQYF. In DNA, the CDR3 is TGTGCCAGCAGCTTGGGGGGCAGGCCCCAAGAGACCCAGTACTTC.

In regard to this clone: A read error is likely, as this CDR3 ends without the conserved phenylalanine or tryptophan. V gene TRBV19 combines with J gene TRBJ2-1; D is perhaps TRBD2 (6 bases). Looked up from germline, CDR1 is LNHDA and CDR2 is SQIVND (reference sequence). This CDR3 is 12 amino acids long. Trimming pared 10 bases from V and 4 bases from J, leaving 11 bases between. In nucleotides, the CDR3 is TGTGCCATCCGGGACTTTTACAATGAGCAGTTCCTC. Protein sequence: CAIRDFYNEQFL.

The chain recombines TRBV7-8 with TRBJ1-4; D perhaps matches TRBD1 (6 bases). Deletions cut 0 bases from V and 11 bases from J, with 19 bases between. The CDR3 extends over 16 amino acids. Germline V gene data show CDR1 as SGHVS and CDR2 as FQNEAQ. The CDR3 nucleotides are TGTGCCAGCAGCTTAGCCCCGGGACACTTGAGGGGGAAACTGTTTTTT. Protein product: CASSLAPGHLRGKLFF.

There are a few counts of this clone. The junction departs from germline at one end; a sequencing error may be responsible. The chain has TRBV6-1 and TRBJ2-5, with TRBD2 as a possible D gene (5 bases). Germline V gives CDR1 MNHNS, CDR2 SASEGT. CDR3 length: 16 amino acids. The CDR3 sequence: CASSGPAGGNVETQYF. The DNA of the CDR3 is TGTGCCAGCAGTGGTCCCGCAGGAGGTAACGTGGAGACACAGTACTTC.

This chain uses TRBV4-1 with TRBJ2-2; 10 positions match TRBD1. The ends lost 3 bases at V and 7 bases at J; junction bases unmatched: 11. Per the germline V gene, CDR1 is MGHRA and CDR2 is YSYEKL. This CDR3 has 17 amino acids. As DNA, the CDR3 is TGCGCCAGCAGCCAGGGTCTCGGGACAGGGGCGTTCGGGGAGCTGTTTTTT. Residues: CASSQGLGTGAFGELFF.